A selection of T cell receptor beta chains follows, all from one sample in a study of graft-versus-host responses after intestinal transplantation. Assay used: immunoSEQ multiplex PCR; TCRdb lists only in-frame clones, some missing. The sample holds approximately 77,000 clones, 92% seen once. The sequencing used PBMCs, collected 98 days after intestinal transplantation. The receptors were gathered from a human patient who received an intestinal transplant, so some T cells may come from the graft donor. Each CDR3 is given with its conserved first and last residue. Each record gives: D gene, V gene, clone size, J gene, CDR3 protein, CDR3 DNA. D genes are given only for firm matches. Clone size appears in some rows only: once, few, many, or a class for an expanded clone.

NA	TRBV27	NA	TRBJ1-6	CASSLAGVGPLHF	TGTGCCAGCAGTTTAGCAGGGGTAGGACCCCTCCACTTT
NA	TRBV28	NA	TRBJ2-7	CASSPGQRSYEQYF	TGTGCCAGCAGCCCCGGACAGCGATCCTACGAGCAGTACTTC
NA	TRBV19	NA	TRBJ1-5	CASSRGEQPQHF	TGTGCCAGCTCCAGGGGTGAACAGCCCCAGCATTTT
NA	TRBV4-1	NA	TRBJ2-7	CASSQDHNSIFAYEQYF	TGCGCCAGCAGCCAAGATCATAACAGCATTTTCGCCTACGAGCAGTACTTC
TRBD2	TRBV27	NA	TRBJ2-1	CASSYTGLAGRDEQFF	TGTGCCAGCAGCTACACGGGACTAGCGGGACGGGACGAGCAGTTCTTC
NA	TRBV29-1	NA	TRBJ2-1	CSAGTSYNGEQFF	TGCAGTGCAGGGACCTCCTACAATGGTGAGCAGTTCTTC
TRBD2	TRBV19	NA	TRBJ2-2	CASSIDRGLAGAGELFF	TGTGCCAGTAGTATAGACCGTGGACTAGCGGGAGCAGGGGAGCTGTTTTTT
NA	TRBV7-9	NA	TRBJ2-4	CASSPPALAKNIQYF	TGTGCCAGCAGTCCCCCGGCACTAGCCAAAAACATTCAGTACTTC
NA	TRBV7-3	NA	TRBJ2-2	CASSLRGGINTGELFF	TGTGCCAGCAGCTTAAGGGGCGGGATTAACACCGGGGAGCTGTTTTTT
NA	TRBV25-1	NA	TRBJ2-4	CASSEYENIQYF	TGTGCCAGCAGTGAATATGAAAACATTCAGTACTTC
NA	TRBV11-1	NA	TRBJ2-7	CASSLGFEWGDHEQYF	TGTGCCAGCAGCTTAGGCTTTGAGTGGGGTGACCACGAGCAGTACTTC
NA	TRBV7-6	NA	TRBJ2-1	CASSSPGLYNEQFF	TGTGCCAGCAGCTCACCGGGCCTTTACAATGAGCAGTTCTTC
NA	TRBV19	NA	TRBJ1-5	CASVSGASNQPQHF	TGTGCCAGCGTTTCGGGGGCCAGCAATCAGCCCCAGCATTTT
NA	TRBV19	NA	TRBJ2-6	CASRWPAAPSGANVLTF	TGTGCCAGTAGGTGGCCAGCCGCGCCCTCTGGGGCCAACGTCCTGACTTTC
NA	TRBV5-1	NA	TRBJ2-2	CASSPQPEQIPYTGELFF	TGCGCCAGCAGCCCCCAGCCCGAACAGATACCTTACACCGGGGAGCTGTTTTTT
NA	TRBV4-2	once	TRBJ2-7	CASSQVTAQSSYEQYF	TGTGCCAGCAGCCAAGTCACGGCCCAGAGCTCCTACGAGCAGTACTTC
NA	TRBV2	NA	TRBJ1-4	CASSEGKAATNEKLFF	TGTGCCAGCAGTGAAGGAAAGGCTGCAACTAATGAAAAACTGTTTTTT
NA	TRBV6-5	NA	TRBJ2-7	CASRAYTGGEQYF	TGTGCCAGCAGGGCATACACAGGTGGCGAGCAGTACTTC
TRBD2	TRBV27	NA	TRBJ2-6	CASSLLGGTGANVLTF	TGTGCCAGCAGTTTACTGGGGGGGACTGGGGCCAACGTCCTGACTTTC
NA	TRBV6-6	NA	TRBJ2-1	CASNPQGKGLDNEQFF	TGTGCCAGCAATCCCCAGGGGAAGGGGTTGGACAATGAGCAGTTCTTC
NA	TRBV5-5	NA	TRBJ1-3	CASSLVPYGSGNTIYF	TGTGCCAGCAGCTTGGTCCCATATGGGTCTGGAAACACCATATATTTT
TRBD2	TRBV6-5	NA	TRBJ2-2	CASSEGTSTGELFF	TGTGCCAGCAGTGAAGGGACTAGCACCGGGGAGCTGTTTTTT
NA	TRBV1	NA	TRBJ2-2	CTSSQVRTRGVGTGELFF	TGCACCAGCAGCCAAGTTCGGACACGAGGGGTGGGCACCGGGGAGCTGTTTTTT
TRBD2	TRBV27	NA	TRBJ2-7	CASSLSSGTHFTYEQYF	TGTGCCAGCAGTTTATCTAGCGGGACCCATTTTACCTACGAGCAGTACTTC
TRBD1	TRBV5-1	NA	TRBJ2-3	CASSYWGQLTDTQYF	TGCGCCAGCAGCTATTGGGGACAGCTTACAGATACGCAGTATTTT
NA	TRBV6-1	NA	TRBJ1-2	CASMGGVGYTF	TGTGCCAGCATGGGCGGTGTAGGCTACACCTTC
NA	TRBV7-9	NA	TRBJ1-5	CASSLGQVLGNQPQHF	TGTGCCAGCAGCTTAGGACAGGTACTGGGCAATCAGCCCCAGCATTTT
NA	TRBV7-2	once	TRBJ2-3	CASREPSLDTQYF	TGTGCCAGCAGAGAACCCTCTCTGGATACGCAGTATTTT
TRBD1	TRBV9	NA	TRBJ1-2	CASSVGQGNYGGYTF	TGTGCCAGCAGCGTAGGACAGGGAAATTACGGTGGCTACACCTTC
TRBD1	TRBV13	NA	TRBJ2-7	CASSPAYGQGMYEQYF	TGTGCCAGCAGCCCCGCTTACGGACAGGGCATGTACGAGCAGTACTTC
NA	TRBV27	NA	TRBJ1-4	CASSSFQGPNEKLFF	TGTGCCAGCAGTTCGTTCCAGGGACCTAATGAAAAACTGTTTTTT
NA	TRBV2	NA	TRBJ2-1	CASSPFVRESTNEQFF	TGTGCCAGCAGTCCCTTCGTGCGGGAATCAACCAATGAGCAGTTCTTC
TRBD2	TRBV6-5	NA	TRBJ2-7	CASSYGTSGLLYEQYF	TGTGCCAGCAGTTATGGGACTAGCGGGTTACTTTACGAGCAGTACTTC
NA	TRBV30	once	TRBJ1-4	CAWRPGESSREKLFF	TGTGCCTGGAGGCCGGGAGAGTCGTCGAGGGAAAAACTGTTTTTT
NA	TRBV9	NA	TRBJ2-1	CASSVEHGDEQFF	TGTGCCAGCAGCGTAGAACACGGAGATGAGCAGTTCTTC
NA	TRBV2	once	TRBJ1-5	CASSEDRVVWNQPQHF	TGTGCCAGCAGTGAAGACAGGGTTGTTTGGAATCAGCCCCAGCATTTT
TRBD2	TRBV30	NA	TRBJ2-2	CAWRAGGGFGGELFF	TGTGCCTGGAGGGCGGGAGGGGGGTTTGGCGGGGAGCTGTTTTTT
TRBD2	TRBV11-1	NA	TRBJ2-1	CAFTGGSSYNEQFF	TGTGCCTTCACCGGGGGGAGCTCCTACAATGAGCAGTTCTTC
NA	TRBV7-9	NA	TRBJ2-2	CASSLGHWWENTGELFF	TGTGCCAGCAGCTTAGGTCATTGGTGGGAGAACACCGGGGAGCTGTTTTTT
NA	TRBV19	NA	TRBJ1-2	CASSMRGYGYTF	TGTGCCAGTAGTATGCGGGGCTATGGCTACACCTTC
TRBD1	TRBV9	NA	TRBJ1-1	CASSGTGETEAFF	TGTGCCAGCAGCGGAACAGGGGAAACTGAAGCTTTCTTT